This TCR beta chain is drawn from a study of T cells in Graves' hyperthyroidism and ophthalmopathy. Overall study results and limits: Ophthalmopathy got predicted by the model a median approximately 6.3 months before its onset. The blood repertoire included most of the expanded thyroid clonotypes above 0.001.

This sample holds PBMCs from roughly 10 ml fresh peripheral blood. The V and J ends lost 7 bases and 5 bases, in that order; junction bases with no gene match: 15. This CDR3 has 15 residues. Germline values: CDR1 SGHTS, CDR2 YDEGEE. Using RNA transcripts as the source, TCR beta CDR3 regions were amplified. First-round RT-PCR targeting the TCR CDR3 was performed with the HTBI primer set. TCRdb passed the multiplex PCR reads through MiXCR, listing each CDR3 protein once. This repertoire shows some 490,000 distinct CDR3 sequences, approximately 23% found once; its top ten account for roughly 49%. On this clonotype itself: Antigen unknown.

The chain employs TRBV5-8 and TRBJ2-7; 7 nucleotides agree with TRBD1. Specimen: blood. The receptor was derived from a woman in her 70s with Graves' ophthalmopathy. The CDR3 is CASGPRGGQLHEQYF. The CDR3 coding sequence is TGTGCCAGCGGCCCTCGAGGGGGACAGCTGCACGAGCAGTACTTC.